These 18 T cell receptor beta chains were all obtained from the same sample, sequenced in a study of cytomegalovirus exposure and HLA in healthy donors. The PCR employed 60 Vbeta primers together with 13 Jbeta primers. Repertoires were generated with immunoSEQ multiplex PCR, while TCRdb's copy carries only in-frame clones and drops some. The sample lists approximately 140,000 clones; around 75% were seen once. Source material: PBMCs. The receptors come from a female donor in good health and CMV-seronegative.

This clone showed up just once. V gene TRBV9 combines with J gene TRBJ2-1, with D possibly TRBD1 on 5 matching bases. In germline, CDR1 is SGDLS, CDR2 YYNGEE. The CDR3 extends over 15 amino acids. The ends were cut back, 4 bases at V and 3 bases at J, with 14 bases in the middle. The CDR3 nucleotides are TGTGCCAGCAGCCCCCCCCCAGGGATCTACAATGAGCAGTTCTTC. Protein sequence: CASSPPPGIYNEQFF.

There are a few counts of this clone. The rearrangement uses TRBV6-6 and TRBJ1-5; 7 nucleotides align to TRBD1. With 6 bases clipped from V and 5 bases from J, the junction kept 7 bases outside the gene matches. CDR1 and CDR2 from the germline V gene are MNHNY and SVGAGI (reference sequence). The CDR3 is 14 amino acids. The CDR3 nucleotides read TGTGCCAGCAGGGGGTACAGGGGCCATCAGCCCCAGCATTTT. As protein: CASRGYRGHQPQHF.

The CDR3 spells CASSMGPPVAGATDTQYF. CDR3 coding DNA: TGTGCCAGTAGTATGGGTCCTCCTGTAGCGGGGGCCACAGATACGCAGTATTTT. The J gene is TRBJ2-3, the V gene TRBV19, with 9 bases fitting TRBD2. Germline V CDR1 and CDR2: LNHDA, SQIVND (reference sequence). The CDR3 loop spans 18 amino acids. Unmatched junction bases numbered 12, after V lost 3 bases and J lost 2 bases. The variable domain in full, completed from reference TRBV19 and TRBJ2-3, reads DGGITQSPKYLFRKEGQNVTLSCEQNLNHDAMYWYRQDPGQGLRLIYYSQIVNDFQKGDIAEGYSVSREKKESFPLTVTSAQKNPTAFYLCASSMGPPVAGATDTQYFGPGTRLTVL.

CDR3: CASSGGRGHETQYF. CDR3 coding DNA: TGTGCCAGCAGTGGCGGCAGGGGGCATGAGACCCAGTACTTC. The rearrangement joins TRBV2 to TRBJ2-5; 8 bases align to TRBD1. The CDR3 contains 14 residues. From germline, CDR1 is SNHLY and CDR2 FYNNEI. V was clipped by 4 bases and J by 5 bases; unmatched bases: 6.

This clone was detected only a few times. The chain carries TRBV9 and TRBJ2-7; 7 bases match TRBD1. The CDR3 runs to 17 residues. Germline V gene sequence: CDR1 SGDLS, CDR2 YYNGEE. The trim removed 1 base at V and 2 bases at J, leaving 12 bases unmatched. Here the CDR3 DNA reads TGTGCCAGCAGCGTAAACCCTACAGGGGAATTAACCTACGAGCAGTACTTC. Translating it yields CASSVNPTGELTYEQYF.

V gene TRBV23-1 combines with J gene TRBJ2-3; D is possibly TRBD1 (5 bases). TRBV23-1 is known as an ORF, though its function is uncertain. This CDR3 region has 24 residues. V was shortened by 0 bases and J by 1 base, with 35 bases between the two germline ends. In DNA form, the CDR3 reads TGCGCCAGCAGTCAATCCCCTTCAAGGAATAGGCCGGGCTTAAGGGGATGGGGCACAGATACGCAGTATTTT. It yields the protein CASSQSPSRNRPGLRGWGTDTQYF.

The rearrangement links TRBV19 to TRBJ1-5, with D unresolved. V lost 3 bases to trimming and J lost 3 bases, with 9 bases between them. The CDR3 totals 14 residues. CDR1 and CDR2 from the germline V gene are LNHDA and SQIVND (reference sequence). The CDR3 coding sequence is TGTGCCAGTAGTATCCGGGGTCTCAATCAGCCCCAGCATTTT. Its protein product is CASSIRGLNQPQHF.

V usage is TRBV19 and J usage is TRBJ1-1; D is perhaps TRBD1 (6 bases). V was shortened by 5 bases and J by 4 bases, with 14 bases between the two germline ends. The CDR3 contains 14 residues. Germline V gene lookup returns CDR1 LNHDA and CDR2 SQIVND (reference sequence). The chain's CDR3 is CASSSSRGATEAFF. The CDR3 DNA reads as TGTGCCAGTAGTTCCAGCCGGGGGGCCACTGAAGCTTTCTTT.

The chain has TRBV30 and TRBJ1-1, with D uncertain. V was shortened by 3 bases and J by 4 bases, with 18 bases between the two germline ends. Germline-derived CDR1 and CDR2 are GTSNPN and SVGIG (reference sequence). The CDR3 length is 15 residues. The CDR3 protein is CAWSPPRVSVTEAFF. The CDR3 nucleotides are TGTGCCTGGAGCCCCCCGAGGGTCTCGGTCACTGAAGCTTTCTTT.

This clone appeared a single time. The chain employs TRBV9 and TRBJ1-2, with a possible D match to TRBD1 (5 bases). The CDR3 is 15 amino acids. V gave up 0 bases and J gave up 2 bases, with 11 bases separating them. The germline V gene encodes CDR1 SGDLS and CDR2 YYNGEE. The CDR3 DNA follows: TGTGCCAGCAGCGTAGTTGCAGGGAAGAACTATGGCTACACCTTC. Translating gives CASSVVAGKNYGYTF.

The V and J genes are TRBV7-3 and TRBJ1-1; the match to TRBD1 covers 10 bases. The ends lost 0 bases at V and 4 bases at J; junction bases unmatched: 8. The CDR3 covers 17 residues. Germline CDR1 is SGHTA and CDR2 is FQGTGA. CDR3 sequence (DNA): TGTGCCAGCAGCTTAACCCCACCGGGACAGGGGATCACTGAAGCTTTCTTT. Protein sequence: CASSLTPPGQGITEAFF.

This chain links TRBV10-3 with TRBJ1-4, with 7 bases lining up with TRBD1. The germline gives CDR1 ENHRY, CDR2 SYGVKD. The CDR3 sequence is 13 residues long. The V gene end was trimmed by 10 bases and the J gene end by 3 bases; junction bases not matched to a gene: 5. CDR3 residues: CASRDSSNEKLFF. The CDR3 DNA follows: TGTGCCAGCAGGGACAGTTCTAATGAAAAACTGTTTTTT.

This clone was observed once. CDR3 DNA sequence: TGCAGCGTTGAAGAGAAGGAAAGGACAGGTGAAGAGACCCAGTACTTC. It yields the protein CSVEEKERTGEETQYF. This rearrangement joins TRBV29-1 to TRBJ2-5; 7 nucleotides line up with TRBD1. V lost 0 bases and J lost 3; bases outside the gene matches: 10. This CDR3 spans 16 amino acids. CDR1 and CDR2 (germline): SQVTM, ANQGSEA.

The rearrangement joins TRBV19 to TRBJ1-1, with TRBD1 matching over 10 bases. Germline V gene sequence: CDR1 LNHDA, CDR2 SQIVND (reference sequence). Unmatched junction bases numbered 10, after V lost 6 bases and J lost 6 bases. The CDR3 has 15 residues. The CDR3 reads CASRTGGAGFPEAFF. CDR3 coding DNA: TGTGCCAGTAGGACAGGGGGCGCCGGGTTCCCTGAAGCTTTCTTT. The whole variable domain, remainder taken from reference TRBV19 and TRBJ1-1, is DGGITQSPKYLFRKEGQNVTLSCEQNLNHDAMYWYRQDPGQGLRLIYYSQIVNDFQKGDIAEGYSVSREKKESFPLTVTSAQKNPTAFYLCASRTGGAGFPEAFFGQGTRLTVV.

As to this clone: A junction boundary mismatches the germline segment, possibly from a read error. The genes are TRBV7-9 and TRBJ2-7; unclear D gene. Germline values: CDR1 SEHNR, CDR2 FQNEAQ (reference sequence). CDR3 length: 12 residues. CDR3 sequence (DNA): TGTTCCAGCAGCTTTACAGTAATCGAGCAGTACTTC. As protein: CSSSFTVIEQYF.

This rearrangement joins TRBV19 to TRBJ2-1; 11 positions match TRBD2. CDR1 and CDR2 (germline): LNHDA, SQIVND (reference sequence). V lost 5 bases, J lost 5 bases, and 5 bases stayed unmatched. The CDR3 loop spans 15 amino acids. CDR3 nucleotide sequence: TGTGCCAGTAGTCCGCCGGGACTAGCGGACAATGAGCAGTTCTTC. Translated, it gives CASSPPGLADNEQFF.

The rearrangement uses TRBV5-1 and TRBJ2-7, with D possibly being TRBD1 (5 bases). CDR1 SGHRS and CDR2 YFSETQ come from the germline V gene. V was clipped by 3 bases and J by 5 bases, with 9 bases between them. The CDR3 is 12 amino acids. CDR3 residues: CASSWGPNEQYF. The CDR3 DNA follows: TGCGCCAGCAGCTGGGGCCCGAACGAGCAGTACTTC.

Details on this clone: This CDR3 is also generated by other DNA sequences in the sample. The chain has TRBV9 and TRBJ2-7, with 9 bases identical to TRBD1. Germline V gene data show CDR1 as SGDLS and CDR2 as YYNGEE. The CDR3 loop spans 14 amino acids. The junction had 6 bases not matched to a gene; V was cut back by 4 bases and J by 4 bases. In nucleotides, the CDR3 is TGTGCCAGCAGCCCGGCGGACAGGGGTTACGAGCAGTACTTC. This codes for CASSPADRGYEQYF.